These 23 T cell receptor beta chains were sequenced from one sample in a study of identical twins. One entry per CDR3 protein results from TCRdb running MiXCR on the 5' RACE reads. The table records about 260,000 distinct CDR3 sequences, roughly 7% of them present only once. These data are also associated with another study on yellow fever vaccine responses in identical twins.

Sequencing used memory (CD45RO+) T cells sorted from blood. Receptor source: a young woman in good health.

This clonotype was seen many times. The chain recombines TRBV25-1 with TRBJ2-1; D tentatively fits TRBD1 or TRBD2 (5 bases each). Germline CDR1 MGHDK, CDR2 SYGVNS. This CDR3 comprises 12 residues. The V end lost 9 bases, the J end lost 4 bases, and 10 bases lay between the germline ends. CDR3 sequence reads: CASTGQYNEQFF. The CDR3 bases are TGTGCCAGTACGGGGCAGTACAATGAGCAGTTCTTC.

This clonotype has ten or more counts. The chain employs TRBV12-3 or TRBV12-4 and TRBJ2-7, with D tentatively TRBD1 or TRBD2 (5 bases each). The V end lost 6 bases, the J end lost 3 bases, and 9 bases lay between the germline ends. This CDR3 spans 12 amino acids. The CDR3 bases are TGTGCCAGCAGCCGGGACGTCTACGAGCAGTACTTC. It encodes CASSRDVYEQYF.

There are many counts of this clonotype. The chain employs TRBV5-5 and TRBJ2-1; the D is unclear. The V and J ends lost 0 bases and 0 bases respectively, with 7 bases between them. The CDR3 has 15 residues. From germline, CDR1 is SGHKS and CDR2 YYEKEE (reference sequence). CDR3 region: CASSLGVGSYNEQFF. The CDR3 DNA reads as TGTGCCAGCAGCTTGGGCGTTGGCTCCTACAATGAGCAGTTCTTC.

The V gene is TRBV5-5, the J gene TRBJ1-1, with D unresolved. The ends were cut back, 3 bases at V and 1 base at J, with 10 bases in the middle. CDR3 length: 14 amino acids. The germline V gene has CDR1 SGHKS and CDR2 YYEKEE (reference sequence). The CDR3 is CASSSAVGNTEAFF. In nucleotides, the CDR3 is TGTGCCAGCAGCTCGGCTGTTGGGAACACTGAAGCTTTCTTT.

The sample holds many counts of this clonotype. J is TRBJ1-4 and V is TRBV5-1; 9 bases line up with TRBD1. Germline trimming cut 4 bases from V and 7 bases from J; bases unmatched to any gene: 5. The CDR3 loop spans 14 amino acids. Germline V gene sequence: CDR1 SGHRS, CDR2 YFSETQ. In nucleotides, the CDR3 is TGCGCCAGCAGCCCGACAGGGGGTGGTGAAAAACTGTTTTTT. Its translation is CASSPTGGGEKLFF.

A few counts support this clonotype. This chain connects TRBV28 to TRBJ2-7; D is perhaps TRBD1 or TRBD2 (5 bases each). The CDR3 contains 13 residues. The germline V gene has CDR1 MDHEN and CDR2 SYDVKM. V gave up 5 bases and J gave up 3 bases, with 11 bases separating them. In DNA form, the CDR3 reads TGTGCCAGCAGTCGGGGCCCCAACTACGAGCAGTACTTC. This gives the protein CASSRGPNYEQYF. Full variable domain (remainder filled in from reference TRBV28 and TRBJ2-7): DVKVTQSSRYLVKRTGEKVFLECVQDMDHENMFWYRQDPGLGLRLIYFSYDVKMKEKGDIPEGYSVSREKKERFSLILESASTNQTSMYLCASSRGPNYEQYFGPGTRLTVT.

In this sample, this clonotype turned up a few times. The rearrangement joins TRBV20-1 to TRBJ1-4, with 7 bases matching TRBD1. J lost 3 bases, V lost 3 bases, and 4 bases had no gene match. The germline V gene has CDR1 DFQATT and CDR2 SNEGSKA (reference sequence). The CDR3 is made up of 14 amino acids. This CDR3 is CSARFGTANEKLFF. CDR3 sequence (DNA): TGCAGTGCTAGGTTTGGGACAGCTAATGAAAAACTGTTTTTT.

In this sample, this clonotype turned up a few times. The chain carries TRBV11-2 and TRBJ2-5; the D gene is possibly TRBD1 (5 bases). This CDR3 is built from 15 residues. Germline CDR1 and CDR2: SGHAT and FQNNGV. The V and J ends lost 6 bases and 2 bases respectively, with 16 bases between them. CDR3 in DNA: TGTGCCAGCAGTCAAGACAGAATGACTCAAGAGACCCAGTACTTC. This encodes CASSQDRMTQETQYF.

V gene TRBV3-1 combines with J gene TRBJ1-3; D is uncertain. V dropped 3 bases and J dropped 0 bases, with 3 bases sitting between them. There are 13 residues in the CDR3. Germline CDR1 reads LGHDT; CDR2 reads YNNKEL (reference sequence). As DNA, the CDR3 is TGTGCCAGCAGCCAGAGCTCTGGAAACACCATATATTTT. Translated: CASSQSSGNTIYF. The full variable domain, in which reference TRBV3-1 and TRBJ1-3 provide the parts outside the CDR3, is DTAVSQTPKYLVTQMGNDKSIKCEQNLGHDTMYWYKQDSKKFLKIMFSYNNKELIINETVPNRFSPKSPDKAHLNLHINSLELGDSAVYFCASSQSSGNTIYFGEGSWLTVV.

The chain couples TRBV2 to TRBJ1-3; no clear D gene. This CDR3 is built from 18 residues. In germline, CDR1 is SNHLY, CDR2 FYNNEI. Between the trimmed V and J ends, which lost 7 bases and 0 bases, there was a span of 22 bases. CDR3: CASKKTDVPYNSGNTIYF. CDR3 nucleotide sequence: TGTGCCAGCAAGAAGACGGACGTACCCTATAACTCTGGAAACACCATATATTTT.

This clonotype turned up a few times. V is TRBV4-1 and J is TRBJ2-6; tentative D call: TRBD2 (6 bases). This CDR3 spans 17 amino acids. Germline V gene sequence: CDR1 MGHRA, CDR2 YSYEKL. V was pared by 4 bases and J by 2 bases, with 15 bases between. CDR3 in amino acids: CASSRGVRETGANVLTF. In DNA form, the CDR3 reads TGCGCCAGCAGCCGGGGGGTCCGGGAAACTGGGGCCAACGTCCTGACTTTC.

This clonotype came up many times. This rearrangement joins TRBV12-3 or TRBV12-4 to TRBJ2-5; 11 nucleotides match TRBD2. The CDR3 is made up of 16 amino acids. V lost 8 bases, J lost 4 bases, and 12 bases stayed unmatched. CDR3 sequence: CASRRASGRRRETQYF. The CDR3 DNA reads TGTGCCAGCCGTAGGGCTAGCGGGAGGCGGCGAGAGACCCAGTACTTC.

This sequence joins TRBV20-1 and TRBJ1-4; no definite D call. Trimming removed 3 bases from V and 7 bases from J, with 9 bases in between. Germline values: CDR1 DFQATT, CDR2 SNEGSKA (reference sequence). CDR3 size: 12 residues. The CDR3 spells CSARVLGEKLFF. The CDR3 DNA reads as TGCAGTGCTAGGGTTCTGGGTGAAAAACTGTTTTTT.

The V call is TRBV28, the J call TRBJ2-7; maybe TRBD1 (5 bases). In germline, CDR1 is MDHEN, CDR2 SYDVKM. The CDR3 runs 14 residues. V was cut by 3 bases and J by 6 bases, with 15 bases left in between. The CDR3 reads CASSFPSYTGEQYF. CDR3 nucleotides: TGTGCCAGCAGTTTTCCTTCCTACACAGGCGAGCAGTACTTC.

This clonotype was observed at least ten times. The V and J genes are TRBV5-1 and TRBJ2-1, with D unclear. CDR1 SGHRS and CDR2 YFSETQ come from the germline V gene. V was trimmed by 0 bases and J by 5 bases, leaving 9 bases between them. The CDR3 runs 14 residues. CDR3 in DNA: TGCGCCAGCAGCTTGGGTGGTAGAAACAATGAGCAGTTCTTC. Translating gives CASSLGGRNNEQFF.

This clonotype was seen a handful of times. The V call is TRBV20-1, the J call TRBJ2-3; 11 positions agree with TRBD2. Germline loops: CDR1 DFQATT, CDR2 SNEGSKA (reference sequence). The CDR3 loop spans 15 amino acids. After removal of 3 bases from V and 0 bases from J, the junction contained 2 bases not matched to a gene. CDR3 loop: CSARTSGKSTDTQYF. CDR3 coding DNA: TGCAGTGCTAGGACTAGCGGGAAAAGCACAGATACGCAGTATTTT.

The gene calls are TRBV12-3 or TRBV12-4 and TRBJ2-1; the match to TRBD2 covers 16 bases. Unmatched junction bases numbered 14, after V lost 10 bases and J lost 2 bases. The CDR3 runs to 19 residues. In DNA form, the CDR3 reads TGTGCCATCAGCCCCGGGACTAGCGGGGGGGCCTTCCCCTACAATGAGCAGTTCTTC. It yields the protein CAISPGTSGGAFPYNEQFF.

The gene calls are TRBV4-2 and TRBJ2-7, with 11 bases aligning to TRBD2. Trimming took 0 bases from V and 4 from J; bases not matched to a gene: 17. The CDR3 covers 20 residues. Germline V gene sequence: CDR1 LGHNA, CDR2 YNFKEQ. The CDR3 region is CASSQDIGIAGGLGSYEQYF. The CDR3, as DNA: TGTGCCAGCAGCCAAGATATTGGAATAGCGGGAGGGTTAGGTTCTTACGAGCAGTACTTC.

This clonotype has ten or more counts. The CDR3 DNA reads TGCGCCAGCAGCCCAGGGACAGGGGGCTTCACCGGGGAGCTGTTTTTT. Protein sequence: CASSPGTGGFTGELFF. The chain is built from TRBV4-1 and TRBJ2-2; 12 positions match TRBD1. V gave up 4 bases and J gave up 4 bases; unmatched junction bases: 4. The germline V gene encodes CDR1 MGHRA and CDR2 YSYEKL. The CDR3 length is 16 residues.

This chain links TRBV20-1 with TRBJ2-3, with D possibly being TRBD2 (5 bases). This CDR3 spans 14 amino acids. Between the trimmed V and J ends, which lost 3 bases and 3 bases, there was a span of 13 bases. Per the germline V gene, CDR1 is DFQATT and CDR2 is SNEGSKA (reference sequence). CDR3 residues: CSARPGTRTDTQYF. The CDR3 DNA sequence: TGCAGTGCTAGGCCGGGAACACGGACAGATACGCAGTATTTT.

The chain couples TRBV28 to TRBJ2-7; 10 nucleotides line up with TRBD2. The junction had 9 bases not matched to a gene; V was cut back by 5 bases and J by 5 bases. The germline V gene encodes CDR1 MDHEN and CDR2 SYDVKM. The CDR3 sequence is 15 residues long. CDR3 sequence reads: CASSRSGRAADEQYF. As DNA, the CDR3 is TGTGCCAGCAGTCGAAGCGGGAGGGCCGCGGACGAGCAGTACTTC.

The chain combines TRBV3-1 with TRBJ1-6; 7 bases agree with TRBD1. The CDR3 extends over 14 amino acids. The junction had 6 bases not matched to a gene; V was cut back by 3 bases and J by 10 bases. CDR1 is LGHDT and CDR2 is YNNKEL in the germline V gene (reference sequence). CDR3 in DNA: TGTGCCAGCAGCCATGCACGAGGGGGCTCACCCCTCCACTTT. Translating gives CASSHARGGSPLHF.

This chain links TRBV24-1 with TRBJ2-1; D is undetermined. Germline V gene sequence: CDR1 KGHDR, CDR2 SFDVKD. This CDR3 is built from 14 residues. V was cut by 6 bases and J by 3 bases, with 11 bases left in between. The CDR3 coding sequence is TGTGCCACCAGTTTAGGGCCGAACTACAATGAGCAGTTCTTC. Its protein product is CATSLGPNYNEQFF.